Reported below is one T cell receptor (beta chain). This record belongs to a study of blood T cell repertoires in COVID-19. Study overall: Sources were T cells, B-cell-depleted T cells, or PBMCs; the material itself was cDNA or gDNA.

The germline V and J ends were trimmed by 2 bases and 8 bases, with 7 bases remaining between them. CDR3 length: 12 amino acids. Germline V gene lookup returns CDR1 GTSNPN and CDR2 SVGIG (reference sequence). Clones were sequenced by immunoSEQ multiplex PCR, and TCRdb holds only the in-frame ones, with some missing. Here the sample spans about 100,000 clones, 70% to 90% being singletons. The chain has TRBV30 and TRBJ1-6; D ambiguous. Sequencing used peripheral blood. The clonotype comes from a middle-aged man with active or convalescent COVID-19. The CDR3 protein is CAWSTTDSPLHF. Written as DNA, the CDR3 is TGTGCCTGGAGTACCACAGATTCACCCCTCCACTTT.